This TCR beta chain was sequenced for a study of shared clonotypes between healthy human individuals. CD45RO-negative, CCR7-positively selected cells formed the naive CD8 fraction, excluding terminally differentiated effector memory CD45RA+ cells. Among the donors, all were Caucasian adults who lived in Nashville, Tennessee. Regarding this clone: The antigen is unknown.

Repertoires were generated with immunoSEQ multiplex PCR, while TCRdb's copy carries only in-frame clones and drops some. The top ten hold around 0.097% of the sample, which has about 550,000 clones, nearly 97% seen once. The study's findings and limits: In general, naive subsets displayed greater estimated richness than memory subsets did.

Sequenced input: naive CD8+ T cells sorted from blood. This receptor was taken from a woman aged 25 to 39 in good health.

CDR3 in amino acids: CASSQAGVSSYEQYF. The CDR3 DNA sequence: TGCGCCAGCAGCCAAGCGGGAGTCAGCTCCTACGAGCAGTACTTC. The chain recombines TRBV4-1 with TRBJ2-7; D perhaps matches TRBD2 (6 bases). V lost 1 base, J lost 0 bases, and 10 bases lay in between. The length of the CDR3 is 15 residues. Germline assignment: CDR1 MGHRA and CDR2 YSYEKL.